This is a list of T cell receptor beta chains from one sample in a study of glioma-infiltrating T cells after dendritic cell vaccination. TCRdb's copy holds only in-frame clones and misses some; the assay was immunoSEQ multiplex PCR. The repertoire holds over 90,000 clones, with more than 75% as singletons. The sequencing used blood, collected before dendritic cell vaccination. The receptors shown here come from a human donor with glioblastoma. Each CDR3 is given with its conserved first and last residue. A D gene is named only where the DNA matches it firmly. Size is stated for part of the rows, as once, few or many counts, or as a class when the clone is expanded.

abundance,v_gene,d_gene,j_gene,CDR3aa,CDR3nt
-,TRBV7-8,TRBD1,TRBJ2-7,CASSLSGTGGEQYF,TGTGCCAGCAGCTTATCCGGGACAGGGGGTGAGCAGTACTTC
-,TRBV4-2,TRBD1,TRBJ1-5,CASSQGPGGKGNQPQHF,TGTGCCAGCAGCCAAGGTCCAGGGGGTAAGGGCAATCAGCCCCAGCATTTT
-,TRBV5-1,TRBD1,TRBJ2-7,CASSSSGTGELQYF,TGCGCCAGCAGCAGTTCCGGGACAGGGGAACTACAGTACTTC
-,TRBV16,TRBD1,TRBJ1-5,CASSQGDRGGQPQHF,TGTGCCAGCAGCCAAGGGGACAGGGGCGGTCAGCCCCAGCATTTT
-,TRBV7-3,TRBD1,TRBJ2-7,CASSRGAGGLYEQYF,TGTGCCAGCAGCCGAGGGGCAGGGGGCCTCTACGAGCAGTACTTC
-,TRBV7-9,TRBD1,TRBJ2-7,CASSMLQGDLPYEQYF,TGTGCCAGCAGCATGCTACAGGGGGACCTCCCCTACGAGCAATACTTC
-,TRBV27,-,TRBJ2-6,CASSIVNSGANVLTF,TGTGCCAGCAGTATAGTGAACTCTGGGGCCAACGTCCTGACTTTC
-,TRBV10-1,-,TRBJ2-4,CASSGGSAKNIQYF,TGCGCCAGCAGCGGCGGGTCGGCCAAAAACATTCAGTACTTC
-,TRBV5-4,TRBD1,TRBJ2-6,CASSLAFRGLHVLTF,TGTGCCAGCAGCTTGGCCTTCAGGGGGCTCCACGTCCTGACTTTC
-,TRBV5-1,-,TRBJ2-7,CASSLEGGALFYEQYF,TGCGCCAGCAGCTTGGAAGGGGGAGCCCTTTTCTACGAGCAGTACTTC
-,TRBV9,TRBD1,TRBJ2-7,CASSRRDRAGEQYF,TGTGCCAGCAGCCGCCGGGACAGGGCTGGCGAGCAGTACTTC
-,TRBV7-6,-,TRBJ1-1,CASSPGVMNTEAFF,TGTGCCAGCAGCCCAGGGGTTATGAACACTGAAGCTTTCTTT
-,TRBV5-1,TRBD1,TRBJ1-5,CASSQGTEGNQPQHF,TGCGCCAGCAGCCAGGGGACAGAGGGAAATCAGCCCCAGCATTTT
-,TRBV19,-,TRBJ1-1,CASSPRDKEAFF,TGTGCCAGTAGTCCGAGGGACAAAGAAGCTTTCTTT
-,TRBV7-2,TRBD2,TRBJ2-1,CASSLGGTSGRANEQFF,TGTGCCAGCAGCTTAGGCGGTACTAGCGGGAGGGCCAATGAGCAGTTCTTC
few,TRBV15,-,TRBJ1-1,CATSRDGALVSKNTEAFF,TGTGCCACCAGCAGAGATGGGGCCTTGGTTTCAAAGAACACTGAAGCTTTCTTT
-,TRBV14,TRBD2,TRBJ2-3,CASSQIPMRGATDTQYF,TGTGCCAGCAGCCAGATCCCGATGCGGGGGGCCACAGATACGCAGTATTTT
once,TRBV15,TRBD2,TRBJ2-4,CATSRALAGRNIQYF,TGTGCCACCAGCAGAGCACTAGCGGGCCGAAACATTCAGTACTTC
-,TRBV2,TRBD1,TRBJ1-2,CASSEPRTGEGNGYTF,TGTGCCAGCAGTGAACCCCGGACAGGGGAAGGGAATGGCTACACCTTC
few,TRBV6-1,TRBD1,TRBJ1-3,CASRKDRAFGNTIYF,TGTGCCAGCAGGAAGGACAGGGCTTTCGGAAACACCATATATTTT
once,TRBV25-1,TRBD1,TRBJ2-3,CASSEWDRGTDTQYF,TGTGCCAGCAGTGAATGGGACAGGGGCACAGATACGCAGTATTTT
-,TRBV13,-,TRBJ1-2,CASSPRDSYGYTF,TGTGCCAGCAGCCCCAGGGACTCCTATGGCTACACCTTC
-,TRBV5-5,TRBD1,TRBJ2-7,CASSSHPGQGYEQYF,TGTGCCAGCAGCTCCCACCCGGGACAGGGCTACGAGCAGTACTTC
-,TRBV7-3,-,TRBJ2-1,CASSSDGVNEQFF,TGTGCCAGCAGCTCTGACGGGGTCAATGAGCAGTTCTTC
few,TRBV2,-,TRBJ2-7,CASSRLYEQYF,TGTGCCAGCAGTCGCCTATACGAGCAGTACTTC
-,TRBV4-2,TRBD2,TRBJ2-5,CASSQGTSGKIYQETQYF,TGTGCCAGCAGCCAAGGGACTAGCGGCAAGATTTACCAAGAGACCCAGTACTTC
-,TRBV5-1,TRBD2,TRBJ2-3,CASRVQRGLTDTQYF,TGCGCCAGCAGGGTCCAGCGGGGACTCACAGATACGCAGTATTTT
-,TRBV5-5,-,TRBJ2-7,CASSIGSSEQYF,TGTGCCAGCAGCATCGGGTCGAGCGAGCAGTACTTC
once,TRBV29-1,TRBD1,TRBJ1-2,CSVESGQGTYGYTF,TGCAGCGTTGAATCGGGACAGGGAACTTATGGCTACACCTTC
-,TRBV7-9,TRBD1,TRBJ2-3,CASSLPGQGASDTQYF,TGTGCCAGCAGCTTGCCGGGACAGGGGGCCTCAGATACGCAGTATTTT
once,TRBV5-1,-,TRBJ1-1,CASSPEWGLGNTEAFF,TGCGCCAGCAGCCCAGAATGGGGGCTCGGGAACACTGAAGCTTTCTTT
-,TRBV7-2,TRBD2,TRBJ2-3,CASSLRLAGSTDTQYF,TGTGCCAGCAGCCTGAGACTAGCGGGCAGCACAGATACGCAGTATTTT
once,TRBV10-3,TRBD1,TRBJ1-2,CAISRDRDYEGYTF,TGTGCCATCAGTCGGGACAGGGATTACGAAGGCTACACCTTC
-,TRBV5-6,TRBD2,TRBJ2-1,CASSYLGLAGEEQFF,TGTGCCAGCAGCTACCTGGGACTAGCGGGGGAAGAGCAGTTCTTC
-,TRBV19,TRBD1,TRBJ2-7,CASSIPKGTGRYEQYF,TGTGCCAGTAGTATCCCAAAAGGGACAGGTCGATACGAGCAGTACTTC
-,TRBV7-2,-,TRBJ1-5,CASSLATVSNQPQHF,TGTGCCAGCAGCTTAGCGACTGTTAGCAATCAGCCCCAGCATTTT
-,TRBV19,-,TRBJ2-1,CASSGLGGRAFNEQFF,TGTGCCAGTAGTGGTCTGGGGGGGCGGGCGTTCAATGAGCAGTTCTTC
-,TRBV18,TRBD1,TRBJ1-5,CASSPTGGQPQHF,TGTGCCAGCTCACCGACAGGGGGTCAGCCCCAGCATTTT
-,TRBV23-1,-,TRBJ2-2,CASSQFYTVNAGELFF,TGCGCCAGCAGTCAATTTTATACGGTGAACGCCGGGGAGCTGTTTTTT
-,TRBV2,-,TRBJ2-1,CASSRDTYGDEQFF,TGTGCCAGCAGTAGGGACACATACGGCGATGAGCAGTTCTTC
few,TRBV5-5,TRBD1,TRBJ1-3,CASSLAEGTVGGNTIYF,TGTGCCAGCAGCTTGGCCGAAGGGACAGTAGGTGGAAACACCATATATTTT
-,TRBV7-6,-,TRBJ2-5,CASSLPAAPETQYF,TGTGCCAGCAGCCTCCCCGCGGCCCCAGAGACCCAGTACTTC
-,TRBV4-1,-,TRBJ2-7,CASSQGPYYEQYF,TGCGCCAGCAGCCAGGGGCCTTACTACGAGCAGTACTTC
-,TRBV11-1,-,TRBJ2-7,CASSQDGSYSLSIHEQYF,TGTGCCAGCAGCCAAGACGGATCCTACAGTCTATCTATCCACGAGCAGTACTTC